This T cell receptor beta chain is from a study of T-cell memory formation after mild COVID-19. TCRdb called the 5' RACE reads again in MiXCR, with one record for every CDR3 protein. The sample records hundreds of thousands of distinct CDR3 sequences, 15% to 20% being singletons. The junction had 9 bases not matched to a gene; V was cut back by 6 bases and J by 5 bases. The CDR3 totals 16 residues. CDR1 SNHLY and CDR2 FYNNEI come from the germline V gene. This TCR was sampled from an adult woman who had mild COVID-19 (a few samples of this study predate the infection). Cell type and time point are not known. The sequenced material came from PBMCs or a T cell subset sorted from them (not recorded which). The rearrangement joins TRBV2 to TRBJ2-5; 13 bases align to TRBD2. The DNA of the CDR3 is TGTGCCAGCAGCTATGGACTAGCGGGAGTGGAGGAGACCCAGTACTTC. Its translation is CASSYGLAGVEETQYF. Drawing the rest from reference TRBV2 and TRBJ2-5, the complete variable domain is EPEVTQTPSHQVTQMGQEVILRCVPISNHLYFYWYRQILGQKVEFLVSFYNNEISEKSEIFDDQFSVERPDGSNFTLKIRSTKLEDSAMYFCASSYGLAGVEETQYFGPGTRLLVL.